Following are 6 T cell receptor beta chains from one sample sequenced in a study of shared clonotypes between healthy human individuals. TCRdb's table, derived via immunoSEQ multiplex PCR, lists solely in-frame clones and lacks some. The sample has about 1.1 million clones; around three quarters are singletons. Input material: memory CD4+ T cells from PBMCs. This sample's subset: CD45RA-negative fraction. Source of these receptors: a man aged 18-30 years in good health. Some clones in this sample may be carry-over from other donors' samples.

The chain couples TRBV28 to TRBJ2-2, with D possibly TRBD1 on 5 matching bases. V was pared by 5 bases and J by 2 bases, with 15 bases between. In germline, CDR1 is MDHEN, CDR2 SYDVKM. This CDR3 is 16 amino acids long. In nucleotides, the CDR3 is TGTGCCAGCAGTCCTGGCGGACAACTCAACACCGGGGAGCTGTTTTTT. Translating it yields CASSPGGQLNTGELFF.

This chain connects TRBV27 to TRBJ2-4; 13 bases match TRBD2. This CDR3 is built from 14 residues. The ends lost 3 bases at V and 15 bases at J; junction bases unmatched: 8. Germline CDR1 MNHEY, CDR2 SMNVEV (reference sequence). The CDR3 reads CASSFGLAGAQGYF. DNA of the CDR3: TGTGCCAGCAGTTTCGGACTAGCGGGAGCCCAGGGGTACTTC.

The chain couples TRBV5-4 to TRBJ2-1; the D call may be TRBD1 or TRBD2 (6 bases each). The germline CDR1 and CDR2 sequences are SGHNT and YYREEE (reference sequence). Trimming took off 1 base at V and 3 bases at J, with 14 bases between the two ends. The CDR3 spans 16 residues. Written as DNA, the CDR3 is TGTGCCAGCAGCTTGTCGGGGGCGGGAAGCTACAATGAGCAGTTCTTC. Encoded protein: CASSLSGAGSYNEQFF.

The chain recombines TRBV2 with TRBJ1-3; no clear D gene. The CDR3 is made up of 11 amino acids. V shed 8 bases and J shed 7 bases, with 9 bases lying between them. Germline values: CDR1 SNHLY, CDR2 FYNNEI. This CDR3 is CASAPGNTIYF. DNA for the CDR3: TGTGCCAGCGCCCCGGGGAACACCATATATTTT.

The CDR3 region is CASSKTGYGYTF. The CDR3 DNA reads TGTGCCAGTAGTAAGACAGGATATGGCTACACCTTC. The gene calls are TRBV19 and TRBJ1-2, with D possibly TRBD1 on 6 matching bases. The germline V gene encodes CDR1 LNHDA and CDR2 SQIVND (reference sequence). The CDR3 runs to 12 residues. Trimming removed 4 bases at V and 5 bases at J, with 8 bases between.

The chain joins TRBV11-2 to TRBJ1-1, with a tentative D call TRBD1 (5 bases). The CDR3 length is 14 residues. Germline assignment: CDR1 SGHAT and CDR2 FQNNGV. Trimming removed 5 bases from V and 3 bases from J, with 13 bases in between. CDR3: CASSGGRLYTEAFF. The CDR3, as DNA: TGTGCCAGCAGCGGGGGACGGCTCTACACTGAAGCTTTCTTT.